One sample yielded the 27 T cell receptor beta chains listed below, sequenced in a study of blood T cell repertoires in COVID-19. Sequenced by immunoSEQ multiplex PCR; TCRdb stores in-frame clones only, minus some. The top ten clones hold roughly 3% of a sample with some 220,000 clones, 80% to 85% of them seen once. Sequences were obtained from peripheral blood. The receptors come from a woman aged 25 to 39 who had recovered from COVID-19.

CDR3 sequence (DNA): TGTGCCACCAGTGATGACAGGGGAAGGTACAATGAGCAGTTCTTC. Encoded protein: CATSDDRGRYNEQFF. The chain couples TRBV24-1 to TRBJ2-1, with 8 bases that match TRBD1. The length of the CDR3 is 15 residues. The ends lost 3 bases at V and 4 bases at J; junction bases unmatched: 4. The germline gives CDR1 KGHDR, CDR2 SFDVKD.

The rearrangement links TRBV6-5 to TRBJ2-2, with D tentatively TRBD1 (5 bases). The V end was cut by 5 bases, the J end by 2 bases, with 9 bases between. Germline V gene data show CDR1 as MNHEY and CDR2 as SVGAGI. The CDR3 contains 14 residues. The CDR3 loop is CASSRTRNTGELFF. The CDR3 nucleotides are TGTGCCAGCAGTAGGACAAGAAACACCGGGGAGCTGTTTTTT.

The gene calls are TRBV7-3 and TRBJ2-1, with TRBD2 matching 14 bases. Germline CDR1 SGHTA, CDR2 FQGTGA. The CDR3 loop spans 14 amino acids. Germline trimming cut 5 bases from V and 8 bases from J; bases unmatched to any gene: 2. In nucleotides, the CDR3 is TGTGCCAGCAGCACGGGACTAGCGGGAGATGAGCAGTTCTTC. Its protein is CASSTGLAGDEQFF. The full variable domain, with the rest looked up from reference TRBV7-3 and TRBJ2-1, is GAGVSQTPSNKVTEKGKYVELRCDPISGHTALYWYRQSLGQGPEFLIYFQGTGAADDSGLPNDRFFAVRPEGSVSTLKIQRTERGDSAVYLCASSTGLAGDEQFFGPGTRLTVL.

The chain is built from TRBV6-2 or TRBV6-3 and TRBJ2-1; 7 nucleotides align to TRBD2. The CDR3 covers 15 residues. Trimming at V came to 0 bases and at J to 3 bases, leaving 2 bases not matched to a gene. Looked up from germline, CDR1 is MNHEY and CDR2 is SVGEGT. Here the CDR3 reads CASSYSGGDYNEQFF. The DNA of the CDR3 is TGTGCCAGCAGTTACTCGGGGGGGGACTACAATGAGCAGTTCTTC.

The rearrangement links TRBV28 to TRBJ2-7, with 8 bases lining up with TRBD1. The CDR3 consists of 14 residues. Germline CDR1 MDHEN, CDR2 SYDVKM. J was trimmed by 4 bases and V by 2 bases; bases with no gene match: 4. The CDR3 region is CASSLPTGDYEQYF. In DNA, the CDR3 is TGTGCCAGCAGTTTACCGACAGGGGATTACGAGCAGTACTTC.

This chain uses TRBV7-2 with TRBJ2-7; 7 bases agree with TRBD1. V trimming: 4 bases; J trimming: 7 bases; junction bases outside the gene matches: 10. Germline loops: CDR1 SGHTA, CDR2 FQGNSA. The CDR3 has 14 amino acids. For the CDR3, the DNA is TGTGCCAGCAGCTCCGACAGGGCCCTGGCGGAGCAGTACTTC. Its translation is CASSSDRALAEQYF.

In its sample, this clone was seen once. The CDR3 loop reads CASSDKTGPYEQYF. The CDR3 DNA follows: TGTGCCAGCAGTGACAAAACAGGGCCCTACGAGCAGTACTTC. V and J are TRBV6-1 and TRBJ2-7, with D possibly TRBD1 on 6 matching bases. CDR1 is MNHNS and CDR2 is SASEGT in the germline V gene. The CDR3 runs to 14 residues. Trimming took 3 bases from V and 2 from J, leaving 11 bases between them.

V and J are TRBV5-4 and TRBJ2-7, with D unclear. The CDR3 is 13 residues long. Trimming took off 4 bases at V and 0 bases at J, with 8 bases between the two ends. The germline V gene encodes CDR1 SGHNT and CDR2 YYREEE (reference sequence). The CDR3 region has the DNA TGTGCCAGCAGCCCGGTGAGCTCCTACGAGCAGTACTTC. Its protein is CASSPVSSYEQYF.

The chain combines TRBV5-1 with TRBJ2-2; possible D gene TRBD2, 5 bases. Trimming left V 2 bases short and J 0 bases short, with 8 bases between. The germline V gene has CDR1 SGHRS and CDR2 YFSETQ. There are 15 residues in the CDR3. The CDR3 reads CASSFSLANTGELFF. The CDR3 DNA reads as TGCGCCAGCAGCTTTTCACTAGCGAACACCGGGGAGCTGTTTTTT.

The chain combines TRBV30 with TRBJ1-1, with a possible D match to TRBD1 (6 bases). Germline CDR1 and CDR2: GTSNPN and SVGIG (reference sequence). CDR3 size: 14 residues. Trimming pared 4 bases from V and 1 base from J, leaving 13 bases between. The CDR3 DNA is TGTGCCTGGATCAGGGGTGGCGCGAACACTGAAGCTTTCTTT. Its translation: CAWIRGGANTEAFF. The variable domain in full, with the rest retrieved from reference TRBV30 and TRBJ1-1, is SQTIHQWPATLVQPVGSPLSLECTVEGTSNPNLYWYRQAAGRGLQLLFYSVGIGQISSEVPQNLSASRPQDRQFILSSKKLLLSDSGFYLCAWIRGGANTEAFFGQGTRLTVV.

This chain connects TRBV27 to TRBJ2-1, with 7 bases matching TRBD1. V trimming: 6 bases; J trimming: 1 base; junction bases outside the gene matches: 6. From germline, CDR1 is MNHEY and CDR2 SMNVEV (reference sequence). The CDR3 spans 15 residues. This CDR3 is CASSPDRHSYNEQFF. The DNA of the CDR3 is TGTGCCAGCAGCCCGGACAGGCATTCCTACAATGAGCAGTTCTTC.

This clone has more than one count but fewer than ten. The chain joins TRBV30 to TRBJ2-1; TRBD2 might be the D (5 bases). The CDR3 is made up of 14 amino acids. The germline V gene has CDR1 GTSNPN and CDR2 SVGIG (reference sequence). Trimming removed 3 bases at V and 2 bases at J, with 11 bases between. Written as DNA, the CDR3 is TGTGCCTGGAGGATCTCCGGGACCTACAATGAGCAGTTCTTC. Protein sequence: CAWRISGTYNEQFF. Based on the CDR3 plus reference TRBV30 and TRBJ2-1, the full variable domain is SQTIHQWPATLVQPVGSPLSLECTVEGTSNPNLYWYRQAAGRGLQLLFYSVGIGQISSEVPQNLSASRPQDRQFILSSKKLLLSDSGFYLCAWRISGTYNEQFFGPGTRLTVL.

The rearrangement uses TRBV6-1 and TRBJ1-4; TRBD1 matches at 7 bases. The V gene end was trimmed by 3 bases and the J gene end by 7 bases; junction bases not matched to a gene: 8. Germline loops: CDR1 MNHNS, CDR2 SASEGT. The CDR3 sequence is 15 residues long. This CDR3 is CASSDRGGGGEKLFF. As DNA, the CDR3 is TGTGCCAGCAGTGACCGAGGAGGGGGCGGTGAAAAACTGTTTTTT.

This clone was seen a handful of times. The chain has TRBV5-5 and TRBJ1-5, with a tentative D call TRBD1 (6 bases). Germline CDR1 is SGHKS and CDR2 is YYEKEE (reference sequence). CDR3 length: 14 residues. V was pared by 3 bases and J by 7 bases, with 14 bases between. The CDR3 bases are TGTGCCAGCAGCTCGACAAATACAGGGCAGCCCCAGCATTTT. Amino acids: CASSSTNTGQPQHF.

The chain uses TRBV7-6 and TRBJ1-1, with unresolved D. This CDR3 is 16 amino acids long. Trimming removed 2 bases at V and 0 bases at J, with 13 bases between. Germline V lookup: CDR1 SGHVS, CDR2 FNYEAQ. Here the CDR3 DNA reads TGTGCCAGCAGCTTACTTAAGGGCGGGGTGAACACTGAAGCTTTCTTT. Protein: CASSLLKGGVNTEAFF. Filled out from reference TRBV7-6 and TRBJ1-1, the complete variable domain reads GAGVSQSPRYKVTKRGQDVALRCDPISGHVSLYWYRQALGQGPEFLTYFNYEAQQDKSGLPNDRFSAERPEGSISTLTIQRTEQRDSAMYRCASSLLKGGVNTEAFFGQGTRLTVV.

V and J are TRBV10-2 and TRBJ2-5; 13 bases match TRBD2. The CDR3 is made up of 17 amino acids. Germline CDR1 is WSHSY and CDR2 is SAAADI. V lost 8 bases to trimming and J lost 5 bases; unmatched junction nucleotides: 14. As DNA, the CDR3 is TGCGCCAGCCGGACATTCACTAGCGGGAGGGGTGGGGAGACCCAGTACTTC. This sequence encodes CASRTFTSGRGGETQYF.

The chain recombines TRBV5-1 with TRBJ2-5, with D uncertain. The V end lost 4 bases, the J end lost 1 base, and 11 bases lay between the germline ends. Germline V gene sequence: CDR1 SGHRS, CDR2 YFSETQ. CDR3 size: 14 residues. CDR3 amino acids: CASSQIGVQETQYF. In DNA, the CDR3 is TGCGCCAGCAGCCAGATAGGAGTCCAAGAGACCCAGTACTTC.

The V and J genes are TRBV3-1 (or the pseudogene TRBV3-2) and TRBJ2-3, with a weak D call TRBD2 (5 bases). The CDR3 is made up of 14 amino acids. Germline V gene lookup returns CDR1 LGHDT and CDR2 YNNKEL (reference sequence). V dropped 4 bases and J dropped 3 bases, with 11 bases sitting between them. The CDR3 region has the DNA TGTGCCAGCAGCCCCCTTACGGGAACAGATACGCAGTATTTT. This translates into CASSPLTGTDTQYF.

The chain combines TRBV7-3 with TRBJ2-1; perhaps TRBD1 as D (5 bases). V was trimmed by 0 bases and J by 0 bases, leaving 9 bases between them. From germline, CDR1 is SGHTA and CDR2 FQGTGA. This CDR3 contains 16 residues. The CDR3 DNA reads TGTGCCAGCAGCTTAACAGGGGCGGTCTCCTACAATGAGCAGTTCTTC. Translated, it gives CASSLTGAVSYNEQFF.

This sequence joins TRBV24-1 and TRBJ2-3, with D possibly being TRBD2 (6 bases). V lost 7 bases, J lost 4 bases, and 26 bases lay in between. Germline V gene sequence: CDR1 KGHDR, CDR2 SFDVKD. CDR3 length: 18 amino acids. CDR3 nucleotide sequence: TGTGCCACCAGCCCATTTGGGGCCGGGGCGGGAAGACCAGATACGCAGTATTTT. Encoded protein: CATSPFGAGAGRPDTQYF.

The chain has TRBV30 and TRBJ2-5; 11 bases map to TRBD1. The CDR3 consists of 14 residues. J was trimmed by 5 bases and V by 4 bases; bases with no gene match: 6. From germline, CDR1 is GTSNPN and CDR2 SVGIG (reference sequence). CDR3 in amino acids: CAWIGQGAGETQYF. CDR3 DNA sequence: TGTGCCTGGATCGGACAGGGGGCAGGGGAGACCCAGTACTTC.

This clone occurred once. The chain employs TRBV15 and TRBJ2-5, with D tentatively TRBD1 (6 bases). This CDR3 region has 17 residues. V lost 0 bases and J 3 bases, leaving 17 bases between the germline ends. Per the germline V gene, CDR1 is LNHNV and CDR2 is YYDKDF (reference sequence). CDR3: CATSREGYRVGEETQYF. The CDR3 bases are TGTGCCACCAGCAGAGAGGGGTACAGGGTAGGGGAAGAGACCCAGTACTTC.

The chain links TRBV12-5 to TRBJ2-7; possible D gene TRBD2, 6 bases. V gave up 0 bases and J gave up 2 bases, with 17 bases separating them. CDR1 and CDR2 (germline): LGHNT, FRNRAP. The CDR3 spans 17 residues. CDR3 nucleotide sequence: TGTGCTAGTGGTTTGGTAGTTCGGGTGGCGGGACCCTACGAGCAGTACTTC. Residues: CASGLVVRVAGPYEQYF.

The chain recombines TRBV29-1 with TRBJ1-1, with D hard to call. CDR1 is SQVTM and CDR2 is ANQGSEA in the germline V gene. There are 11 residues in the CDR3. Trimming left V 6 bases short and J 2 bases short, with 7 bases between. The CDR3 is CSVFTNTEAFF. The CDR3 DNA follows: TGCAGCGTCTTCACAAACACTGAAGCTTTCTTT.

The chain couples TRBV19 to TRBJ2-1; TRBD2 agrees at 7 bases. V dropped 4 bases and J dropped 9; count of bases not matched to a gene: 15. This CDR3 region has 16 residues. The V gene's germline CDR1 is LNHDA and CDR2 SQIVND (reference sequence). CDR3 DNA: TGTGCCAGTAGTAGACATCTAGCGGTGGGAGGCAGTGAGCAGTTCTTC. Its translation is CASSRHLAVGGSEQFF.

The chain is built from TRBV12-5 and TRBJ2-1; 7 bases match TRBD1. Unmatched junction bases numbered 13, after V lost 5 bases and J lost 0 bases. The CDR3 extends over 18 amino acids. Germline CDR1 and CDR2: LGHNT and FRNRAP. The CDR3 reads CASGPGTEARSSYNEQFF. The CDR3 DNA reads as TGTGCTAGTGGTCCCGGGACAGAGGCCCGGAGCTCCTACAATGAGCAGTTCTTC.

In its sample, this clone was seen once. The chain uses TRBV19 and TRBJ1-5, with 12 bases matching TRBD1. From germline, CDR1 is LNHDA and CDR2 SQIVND (reference sequence). This CDR3 is 17 amino acids long. Trimming cost V 5 bases and J 5 bases; bases outside gene matches: 10. The CDR3 nucleotides are TGTGCCAGTAGTTTGATCGGGACAGGGGGCTTTTATCAGCCCCAGCATTTT. The encoded protein is CASSLIGTGGFYQPQHF.